These T cell receptor beta chains were read from a single sample in a study of cytomegalovirus exposure and HLA in healthy donors. Sequenced by immunoSEQ multiplex PCR; TCRdb stores in-frame clones only, minus some. The table records about 130,000 clones, less than 85% of them present only once. The sequenced material came from PBMCs. Every receptor here comes from a man aged 30 to 39 in good health and CMV-seropositive. Each CDR3 is given with its conserved first and last residue. The order of the fields is V gene, D gene, J gene, clone size, CDR3 DNA, CDR3 protein. The D gene is left open where the match is weak. Some rows have no size entry. The others give once, few or many, or a class for an expanded clone.

>TRBV29-1|-|TRBJ2-3|-
TGCAGCGTTGACGACAGAGGATTGGCAGATACGCAGTATTTT
CSVDDRGLADTQYF
>TRBV5-1|-|TRBJ2-7|-
TGCGCCAGCAGCTTTGGGGGCCTAATAAATGAGCAGTACTTC
CASSFGGLINEQYF
>TRBV19|-|TRBJ2-7|-
TGTGCCAGTAGTATGAACAGGGAAGGCGAGCAGTACTTC
CASSMNREGEQYF
>TRBV6-5|-|TRBJ2-4|-
TGTGCCAGCAGCCACCCGGGGTGGGCCAAAAACATTCAGTACTTC
CASSHPGWAKNIQYF
>TRBV7-2|TRBD2|TRBJ2-3|-
TGTGCCAGCAGCTCACGGGGGGTACTTAGCACAGATACGCAGTATTTT
CASSSRGVLSTDTQYF
>TRBV13|-|TRBJ1-3|-
TGTGCCAGCAGCCAACAAGTATCTGGAAACACCATATATTTT
CASSQQVSGNTIYF
>TRBV11-2|-|TRBJ2-7|-
TGTGCCAGCAGCTCGGGACATTACGAGCAGTACTTC
CASSSGHYEQYF
>TRBV11-2|TRBD1|TRBJ1-2|-
TGTGCCAGCAGCTTAGAAGGGACAGGGGGAGGTTATGGCTACACCTTC
CASSLEGTGGGYGYTF
>TRBV19|TRBD1|TRBJ2-7|few
TGTGCCAGTAGTCGTCTCAGGACAGGAATCTACGAGCAGTACTTC
CASSRLRTGIYEQYF
>TRBV6-1|-|TRBJ2-1|-
TGTGCCAGCAGTGTGGTGGGGCCTACCTACAATGAGCAGTTCTTC
CASSVVGPTYNEQFF
>TRBV5-6|-|TRBJ2-6|-
TGTGCCAGCAGCGGTATGAGCTCTGGGGCCAACGGCCTGACTTTC
CASSGMSSGANGLTF
>TRBV7-3|-|TRBJ2-3|-
TGTGCCAGCAGCTCCGGGGGTTCAGATACGCAGTATTTT
CASSSGGSDTQYF
>TRBV5-1|TRBD1|TRBJ1-2|-
TGCGCCAGCAGCTTGAGACAGGGCCATGGCTACACCTTC
CASSLRQGHGYTF
>TRBV15|TRBD2|TRBJ2-5|-
TGTGCCACCAGCAGACAATCAGCGGGGGGTGGAGAGACCCAGTACTTC
CATSRQSAGGGETQYF
>TRBV7-8|-|TRBJ2-7|-
TGTGCCAGCAGCGCCCGACTTCAGTCAAGGTCCTACGAGCAGTACTTC
CASSARLQSRSYEQYF
>TRBV6-5|TRBD1|TRBJ2-7|-
TGTGCCAGCAGTTCCTCCGGGACAGGGGATCCCTACGAGCAGTACTTC
CASSSSGTGDPYEQYF
>TRBV19|-|TRBJ2-1|once
TGTGCCAGTACCAATACTAGGGTCCATGAGCAGTTCTTC
CASTNTRVHEQFF
>TRBV12-5|TRBD1|TRBJ2-7|-
TGTGCTAGTGGTTCGAAGACAGGGAGCTCAGCCGAGCAGTACTTC
CASGSKTGSSAEQYF
>TRBV2|-|TRBJ1-4|few
TGTGCCAGCAGTCGGACTCTCTTCATCCGCTCAACTAATGAAAAACTGTTTTTT
CASSRTLFIRSTNEKLFF
>TRBV28|-|TRBJ2-1|-
TGTGCCAGCAGGTCTGGGACTGGCTCCTACAATGAGCAGTTCTTC
CASRSGTGSYNEQFF
>TRBV2|-|TRBJ1-4|few
TGTGCCAGCAACTCCCTCAGGGCCGAGTGGGAAAAACTGTTTTTT
CASNSLRAEWEKLFF